This T cell receptor (beta chain) was identified in a study of blood T cell repertoires in COVID-19. Trimming left V 5 bases short and J 2 bases short, with 12 bases between. The germline V gene has CDR1 SGHTA and CDR2 FQGNSA. This CDR3 contains 14 residues. Sequencing was performed with immunoSEQ multiplex PCR; in TCRdb, only in-frame clones are kept and a portion is missing. The sample carries fewer than 500,000 clones, approximately 90% recorded once. Participants were aged about 18 to 90 years, lived in about 26 US areas, and enrolled virtually. This clone was observed once. This clonotype was obtained from a woman under 30 who had recovered from COVID-19. V is TRBV7-2 and J is TRBJ1-1; tentative D call: TRBD1 (6 bases). Specimen: PBMCs or T cells enriched from blood (not recorded which). The CDR3 is CASSPGQFNTEAFF. CDR3 DNA sequence: TGTGCCAGCAGCCCCGGACAGTTTAACACTGAAGCTTTCTTT.